The clone carrying this TCR beta chain was counted only a few times. Its antigen is not known. This sample is part of a study of T cell repertoires in cytomegalovirus infection. Study-wide background: Indications came from public TCR beta signatures; they pointed to CMV infection and to a matching HLA type.

Findings of the study overall: Summed frequency of public TCR beta families distinguished CMV carriers with the relevant HLA. The study found HLA-C-restricted CMV-specific TCR beta clonotypes dominating the ex vivo response.

TCRdb independently ran MiXCR on the reads; one entry per CDR3 protein. The sample shows about 180,000 distinct CDR3 sequences, approximately 17% of them seen only once. From germline, CDR1 is LNHDA and CDR2 SQIVND (reference sequence). There are 13 residues in the CDR3. Trimming removed 2 bases from V and 4 bases from J, with 6 bases in between. The sequenced sample consisted of CD8+ T cells from PBMCs. This clonotype was obtained from a human donor in good health (CMV status not recorded). Some clones in this sample may be carry-over from other donors' samples. The J gene is TRBJ1-5, the V gene TRBV19; D unresolved. CDR3 protein: CASSIWQNQPQHF. The CDR3 nucleotides read TGTGCCAGTAGTATATGGCAGAATCAGCCCCAGCATTTT.